The clone carrying this T cell receptor beta chain was counted once. Its antigen is not known. The CDR3 totals 14 residues. J gave up 7 bases and V 4 bases, and 6 bases lay outside the gene matches. Looked up from germline, CDR1 is SGHDN and CDR2 is FVKESK. Profiling relied on immunoSEQ multiplex PCR, and the TCRdb table lists in-frame clones only, not all of them. The sample shows about 820,000 clones, 80% to 95% of them seen only once. The data belong to a study of shared clonotypes between healthy human individuals. General observations from the study: Approximately 4.6% of naive CD4 clonotypes were common to several donors. Relative to their counterparts shared across all four donors, non-shared clonotypes exhibited diminished generation probabilities.

Naive CD8 cells lacked CD45RO and underwent positive selection for CCR7, leaving out terminally differentiated effector memory CD45RA+ cells. The rearrangement links TRBV14 to TRBJ1-4; TRBD1 matches 7 bases. This sequence was found in a man between 25 and 39 years old in good health. Source material: naive CD8+ T cells sorted from blood. Written as DNA, the CDR3 is TGTGCCAGCAGCCCCAGGGGGTTAAGTGAAAAACTGTTTTTT. Translation gives CASSPRGLSEKLFF. The variable domain in full, with the rest retrieved from reference TRBV14 and TRBJ1-4, is EAGVTQFPSHSVIEKGQTVTLRCDPISGHDNLYWYRRVMGKEIKFLLHFVKESKQDESGMPNNRFLAERTGGTYSTLKVQPAELEDSGVYFCASSPRGLSEKLFFGSGTQLSVL.